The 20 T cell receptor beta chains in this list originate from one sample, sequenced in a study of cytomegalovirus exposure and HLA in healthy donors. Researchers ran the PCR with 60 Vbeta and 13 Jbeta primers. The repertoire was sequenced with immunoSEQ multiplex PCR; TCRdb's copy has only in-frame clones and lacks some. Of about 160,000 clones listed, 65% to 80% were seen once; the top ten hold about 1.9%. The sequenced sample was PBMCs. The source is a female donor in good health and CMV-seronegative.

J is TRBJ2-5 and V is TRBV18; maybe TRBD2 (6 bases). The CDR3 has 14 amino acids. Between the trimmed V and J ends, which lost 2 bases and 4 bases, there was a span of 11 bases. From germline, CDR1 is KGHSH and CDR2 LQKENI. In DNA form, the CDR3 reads TGTGCCAGCTCACCAGGGGGGTCTCGAGAGACCCAGTACTTC. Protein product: CASSPGGSRETQYF.

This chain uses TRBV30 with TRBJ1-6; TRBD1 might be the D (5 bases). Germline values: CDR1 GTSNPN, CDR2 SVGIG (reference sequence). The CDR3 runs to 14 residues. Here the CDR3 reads CAGGVSSYNSPLHF. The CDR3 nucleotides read TGTGCGGGGGGGGTAAGCTCCTATAATTCACCCCTCCACTTT. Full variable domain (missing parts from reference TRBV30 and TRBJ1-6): SQTIHQWPATLVQPVGSPLSLECTVEGTSNPNLYWYRQAAGRGLQLLFYSVGIGQISSEVPQNLSASRPQDRQFILSSKKLLLSDSGFYLCAGGVSSYNSPLHFGNGTRLTVT.

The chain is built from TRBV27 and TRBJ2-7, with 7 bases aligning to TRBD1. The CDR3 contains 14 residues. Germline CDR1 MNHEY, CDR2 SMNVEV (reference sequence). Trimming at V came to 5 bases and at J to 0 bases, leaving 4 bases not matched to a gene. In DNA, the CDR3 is TGTGCCAGCAGTACTCAGGGGGACTCCTACGAGCAGTACTTC. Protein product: CASSTQGDSYEQYF.

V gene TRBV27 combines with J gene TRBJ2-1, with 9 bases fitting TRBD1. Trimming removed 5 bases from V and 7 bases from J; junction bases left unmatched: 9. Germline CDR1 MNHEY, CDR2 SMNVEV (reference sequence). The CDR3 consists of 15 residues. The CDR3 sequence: CASSADRGGPNEQFF. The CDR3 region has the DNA TGTGCCAGCAGTGCCGACAGGGGGGGCCCGAATGAGCAGTTCTTC.

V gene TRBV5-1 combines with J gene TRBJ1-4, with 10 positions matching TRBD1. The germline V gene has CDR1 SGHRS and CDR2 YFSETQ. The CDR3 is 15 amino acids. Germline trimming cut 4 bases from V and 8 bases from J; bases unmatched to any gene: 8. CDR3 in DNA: TGCGCCAGCAGCGCGGGGACAGGGGTAAACGAAAAACTGTTTTTT. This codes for CASSAGTGVNEKLFF.

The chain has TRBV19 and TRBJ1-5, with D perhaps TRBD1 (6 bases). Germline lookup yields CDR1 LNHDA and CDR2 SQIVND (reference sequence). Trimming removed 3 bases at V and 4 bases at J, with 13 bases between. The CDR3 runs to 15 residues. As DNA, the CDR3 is TGTGCCAGTAGTATTGAAAGACAGGTTAATCAGCCCCAGCATTTT. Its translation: CASSIERQVNQPQHF.

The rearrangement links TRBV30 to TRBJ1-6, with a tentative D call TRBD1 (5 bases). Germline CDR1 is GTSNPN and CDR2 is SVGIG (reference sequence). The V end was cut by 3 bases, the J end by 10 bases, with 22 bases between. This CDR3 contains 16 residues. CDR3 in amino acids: CAWSLPGAGMGSPLHF. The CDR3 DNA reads TGTGCCTGGAGCCTCCCCGGGGCGGGAATGGGATCACCCCTCCACTTT.

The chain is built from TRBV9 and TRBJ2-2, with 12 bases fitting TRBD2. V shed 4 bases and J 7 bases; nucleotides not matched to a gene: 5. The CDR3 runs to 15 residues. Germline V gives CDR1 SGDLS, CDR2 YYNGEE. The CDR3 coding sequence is TGTGCCAGCAGCAGACTAGCGGGAGTGTTCGGGGAGCTGTTTTTT. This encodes CASSRLAGVFGELFF.

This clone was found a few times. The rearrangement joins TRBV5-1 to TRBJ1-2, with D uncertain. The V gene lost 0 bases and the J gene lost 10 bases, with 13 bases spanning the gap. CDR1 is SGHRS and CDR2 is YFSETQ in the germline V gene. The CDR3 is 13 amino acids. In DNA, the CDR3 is TGCGCCAGCAGCTTGGCCGGAGGGAAAGTCTACACCTTC. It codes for CASSLAGGKVYTF.

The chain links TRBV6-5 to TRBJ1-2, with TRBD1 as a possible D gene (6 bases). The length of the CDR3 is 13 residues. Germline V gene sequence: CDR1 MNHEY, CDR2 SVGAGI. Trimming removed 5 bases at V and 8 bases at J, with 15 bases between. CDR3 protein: CASSLPGQPGYTF. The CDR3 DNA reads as TGTGCCAGCAGTCTACCCGGACAGCCCGGCTACACCTTC.

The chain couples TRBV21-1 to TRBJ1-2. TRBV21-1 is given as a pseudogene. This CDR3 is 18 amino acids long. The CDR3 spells CASTQRWDGFTSDYGYTF. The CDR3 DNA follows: TGTGCCAGCACCCAAAGGTGGGACGGATTCACTAGCGACTATGGCTACACCTTC.

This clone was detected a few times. In DNA form, the CDR3 reads TGTGCCAGCAGCCCGGGGTGGGCTGGAAACACCATATATTTT. It yields the protein CASSPGWAGNTIYF. This sequence joins TRBV5-6 and TRBJ1-3; D gene uncertain. Per the germline V gene, CDR1 is SGHDT and CDR2 is YYEEEE. CDR3 size: 14 residues. Trimming took off 4 bases at V and 2 bases at J, with 10 bases between the two ends.

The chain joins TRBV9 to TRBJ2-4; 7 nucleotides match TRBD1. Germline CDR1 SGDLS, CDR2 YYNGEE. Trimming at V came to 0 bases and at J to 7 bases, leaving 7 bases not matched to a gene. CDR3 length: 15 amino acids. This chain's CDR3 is CASSVDTGARNIQYF. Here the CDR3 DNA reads TGTGCCAGCAGCGTAGATACAGGGGCGCGGAACATTCAGTACTTC. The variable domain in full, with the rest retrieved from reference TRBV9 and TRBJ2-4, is DSGVTQTPKHLITATGQRVTLRCSPRSGDLSVYWYQQSLDQGLQFLIQYYNGEERAKGNILERFSAQQFPDLHSELNLSSLELGDSALYFCASSVDTGARNIQYFGAGTRLSVL.

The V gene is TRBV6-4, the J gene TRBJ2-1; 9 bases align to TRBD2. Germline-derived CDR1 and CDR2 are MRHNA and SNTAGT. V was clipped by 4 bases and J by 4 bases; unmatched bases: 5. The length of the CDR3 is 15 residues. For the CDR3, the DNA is TGTGCCAGCAGTGGTTCAGCGGGGGGATACAATGAGCAGTTCTTC. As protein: CASSGSAGGYNEQFF.

The DNA for the CDR3 is TGTGCCAGCAGCCCGGGGATAGCGCGTGGCTACACCTTC. This encodes CASSPGIARGYTF. The V and J genes are TRBV6-5 and TRBJ1-2; unclear D gene. V shed 6 bases and J shed 7 bases, with 15 bases lying between them. Germline V CDR1 and CDR2: MNHEY, SVGAGI. This CDR3 is built from 13 residues.

DNA of the CDR3: TGCGCCAGCAGCTTGGAGCGGGGGCGCGGTTCAAACACTGAAGCTTTCTTT. The encoded protein is CASSLERGRGSNTEAFF. The chain has TRBV5-1 and TRBJ1-1, with a tentative D call TRBD1 (6 bases). Germline CDR1 reads SGHRS; CDR2 reads YFSETQ. Trimming took off 0 bases at V and 2 bases at J, with 17 bases between the two ends. The CDR3 has 17 amino acids.

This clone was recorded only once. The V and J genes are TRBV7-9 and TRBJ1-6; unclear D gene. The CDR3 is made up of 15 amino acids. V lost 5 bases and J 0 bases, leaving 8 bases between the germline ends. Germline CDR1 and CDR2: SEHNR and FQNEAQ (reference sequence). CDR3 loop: CASSTDSSYNSPLHF. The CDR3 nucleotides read TGTGCCAGCAGCACAGATAGCTCCTATAATTCACCCCTCCACTTT.

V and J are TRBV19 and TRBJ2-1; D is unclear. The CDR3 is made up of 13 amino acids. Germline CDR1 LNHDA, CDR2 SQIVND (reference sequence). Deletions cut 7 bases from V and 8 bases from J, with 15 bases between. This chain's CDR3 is CASTDGFLDEQFF. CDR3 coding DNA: TGTGCCAGTACTGACGGGTTCCTCGATGAGCAGTTCTTC.

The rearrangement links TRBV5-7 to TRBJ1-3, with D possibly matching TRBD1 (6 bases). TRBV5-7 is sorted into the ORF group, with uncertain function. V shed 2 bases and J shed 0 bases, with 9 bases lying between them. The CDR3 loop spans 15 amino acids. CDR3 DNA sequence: TGTGCCAGCAGCTTAGGGGGATACTCTGGAAACACCATATATTTT. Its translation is CASSLGGYSGNTIYF.

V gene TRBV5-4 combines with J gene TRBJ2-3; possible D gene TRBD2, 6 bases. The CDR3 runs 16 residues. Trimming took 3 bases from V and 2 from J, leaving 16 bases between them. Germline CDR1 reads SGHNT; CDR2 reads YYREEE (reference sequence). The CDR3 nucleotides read TGTGCCAGCAGCTCCCCCGGGACTTATAACACAGATACGCAGTATTTT. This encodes CASSSPGTYNTDTQYF. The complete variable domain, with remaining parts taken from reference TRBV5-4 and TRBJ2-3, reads ETGVTQSPTHLIKTRGQQVTLRCSSQSGHNTVSWYQQALGQGPQFIFQYYREEENGRGNFPPRFSGLQFPNYSSELNVNALELDDSALYLCASSSPGTYNTDTQYFGPGTRLTVL.